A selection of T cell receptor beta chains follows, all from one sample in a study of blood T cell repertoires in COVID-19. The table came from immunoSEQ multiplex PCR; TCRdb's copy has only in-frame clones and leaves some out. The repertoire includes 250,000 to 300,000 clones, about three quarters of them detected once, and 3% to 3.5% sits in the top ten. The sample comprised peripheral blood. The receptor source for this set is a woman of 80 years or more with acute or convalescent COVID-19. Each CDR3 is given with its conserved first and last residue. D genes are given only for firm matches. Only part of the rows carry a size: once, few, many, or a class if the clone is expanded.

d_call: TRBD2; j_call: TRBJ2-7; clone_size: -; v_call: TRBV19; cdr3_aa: CASSMRLAGLRPREQYF; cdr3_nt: TGTGCCAGTAGTATGCGACTAGCGGGCCTGAGGCCCCGCGAGCAGTACTTC
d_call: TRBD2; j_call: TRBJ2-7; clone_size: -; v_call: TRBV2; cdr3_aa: CASSAQLAGVSADEQYF; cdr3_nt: TGTGCCAGCAGTGCTCAACTAGCGGGTGTGTCGGCGGACGAGCAGTACTTC
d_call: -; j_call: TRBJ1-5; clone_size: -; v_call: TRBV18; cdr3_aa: CASSGSNQPQHF; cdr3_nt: TGTGCCAGCTCCGGGAGCAATCAGCCCCAGCATTTT
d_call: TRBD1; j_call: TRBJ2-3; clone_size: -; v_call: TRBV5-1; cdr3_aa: CASSYQDRVGTDTQYF; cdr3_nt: TGCGCCAGCAGTTACCAGGACAGGGTTGGAACAGATACGCAGTATTTT
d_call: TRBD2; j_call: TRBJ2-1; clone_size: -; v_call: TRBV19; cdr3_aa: CASSMMTSGRNEQFF; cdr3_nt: TGTGCCAGTAGTATGATGACTAGCGGTAGGAATGAGCAGTTCTTC
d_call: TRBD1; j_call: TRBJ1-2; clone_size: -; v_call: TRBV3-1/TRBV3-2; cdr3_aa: CASSQGQGGSYGYTF; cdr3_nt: TGTGCCAGCAGCCAAGGACAGGGGGGGAGCTATGGCTACACCTTC
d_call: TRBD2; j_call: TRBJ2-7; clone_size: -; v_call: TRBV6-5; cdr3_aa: CASSYSGTSGYEQYF; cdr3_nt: TGTGCCAGCAGTTACTCCGGCACTAGCGGCTACGAGCAGTACTTC
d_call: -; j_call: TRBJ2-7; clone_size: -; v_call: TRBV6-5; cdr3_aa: CASSYLWGGLEQYF; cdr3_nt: TGTGCCAGCAGTTACTTGTGGGGGGGCCTCGAGCAGTACTTC
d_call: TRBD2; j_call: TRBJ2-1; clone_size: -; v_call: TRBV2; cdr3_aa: CASSEGGRGNEQFF; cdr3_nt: TGTGCCAGCAGTGAAGGTGGGAGGGGCAATGAGCAGTTCTTC
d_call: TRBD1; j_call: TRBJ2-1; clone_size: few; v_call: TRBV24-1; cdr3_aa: CATADGQGAKNNEQFF; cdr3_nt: TGTGCCACCGCGGACGGGCAGGGGGCAAAAAACAATGAGCAGTTCTTC
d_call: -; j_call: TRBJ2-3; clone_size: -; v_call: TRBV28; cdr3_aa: CASRVWRVTDTQYF; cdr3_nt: TGTGCCAGCAGGGTGTGGCGGGTCACAGATACGCAGTATTTT
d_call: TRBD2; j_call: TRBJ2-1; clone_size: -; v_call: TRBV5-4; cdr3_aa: CASSFIAGGWNEQFF; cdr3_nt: TGTGCCAGCAGCTTCATAGCGGGGGGGTGGAATGAGCAGTTCTTC
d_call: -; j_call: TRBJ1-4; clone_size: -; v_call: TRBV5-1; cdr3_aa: CASSWAGENEKLFF; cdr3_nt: TGCGCCAGCAGCTGGGCAGGGGAGAATGAAAAACTGTTTTTT
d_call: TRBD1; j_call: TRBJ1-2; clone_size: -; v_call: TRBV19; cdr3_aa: CASSTTLQGLGYTF; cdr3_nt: TGTGCCAGTAGTACGACGCTACAGGGGCTTGGCTACACCTTC
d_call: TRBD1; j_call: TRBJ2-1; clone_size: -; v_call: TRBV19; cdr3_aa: CASLDRGRDNEQFF; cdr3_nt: TGTGCCAGCTTGGACAGGGGGCGAGACAATGAGCAGTTCTTC
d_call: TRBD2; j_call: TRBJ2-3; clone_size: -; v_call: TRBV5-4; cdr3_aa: CASSQTGGASGGAWPDTQYF; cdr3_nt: TGTGCCAGCAGCCAGACGGGAGGGGCTAGCGGGGGAGCCTGGCCAGATACGCAGTATTTT
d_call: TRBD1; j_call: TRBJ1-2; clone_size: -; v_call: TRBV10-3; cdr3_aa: CAISDVTGGKGYTF; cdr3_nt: TGTGCCATCAGTGATGTGACAGGGGGAAAAGGCTACACCTTC
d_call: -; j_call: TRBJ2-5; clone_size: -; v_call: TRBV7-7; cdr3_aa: CASSLGLVGETQYF; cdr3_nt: TGTGCCAGCAGCTTAGGACTAGTTGGTGAGACCCAGTACTTC
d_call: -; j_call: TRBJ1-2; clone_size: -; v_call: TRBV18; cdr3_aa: CASSRQDGYGYTF; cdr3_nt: TGTGCCAGCTCACGACAGGACGGCTATGGCTACACCTTC
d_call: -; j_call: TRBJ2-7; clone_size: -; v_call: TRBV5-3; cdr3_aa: CARRLIDRPPLYF; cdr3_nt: TGTGCCAGAAGACTAATCGACAGGCCCCCCTTATACTTC